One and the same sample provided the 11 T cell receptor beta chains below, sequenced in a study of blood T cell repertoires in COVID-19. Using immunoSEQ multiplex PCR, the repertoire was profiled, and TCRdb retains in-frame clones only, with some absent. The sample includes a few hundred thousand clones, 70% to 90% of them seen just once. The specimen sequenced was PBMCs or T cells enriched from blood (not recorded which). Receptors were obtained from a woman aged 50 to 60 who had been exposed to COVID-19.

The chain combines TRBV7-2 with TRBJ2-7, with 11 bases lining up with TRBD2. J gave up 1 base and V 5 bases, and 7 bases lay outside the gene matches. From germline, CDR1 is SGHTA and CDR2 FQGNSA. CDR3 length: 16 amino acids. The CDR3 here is CASSHPTSGVSYEQYF. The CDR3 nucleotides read TGTGCCAGCAGCCACCCGACTAGCGGGGTATCCTACGAGCAGTACTTC.

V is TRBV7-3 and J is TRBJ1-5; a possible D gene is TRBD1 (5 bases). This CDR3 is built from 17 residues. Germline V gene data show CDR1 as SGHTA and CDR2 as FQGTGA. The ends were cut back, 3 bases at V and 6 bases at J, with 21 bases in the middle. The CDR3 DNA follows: TGTGCCAGCAGCTTTAGACAGCCCCAGGAGTTACCTCAGCCCCAGCATTTT. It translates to CASSFRQPQELPQPQHF.

DNA of the CDR3: TGTGCCAGCAGCCACGGACAGCGGGAGAATTCACCCCTCCACTTT. Amino acids: CASSHGQRENSPLHF. The chain joins TRBV3-1 (or the pseudogene TRBV3-2) to TRBJ1-6; D is perhaps TRBD1 (6 bases). This CDR3 is 15 amino acids long. Germline V gives CDR1 LGHDT, CDR2 YNNKEL (reference sequence). V shed 3 bases and J shed 7 bases, with 13 bases lying between them.

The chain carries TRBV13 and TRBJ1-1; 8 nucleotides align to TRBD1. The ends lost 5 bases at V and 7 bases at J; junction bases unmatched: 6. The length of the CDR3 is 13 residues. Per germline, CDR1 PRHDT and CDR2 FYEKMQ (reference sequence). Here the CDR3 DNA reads TGTGCCAGCAGCGTGGGACAGGTGAATGAAGCTTTCTTT. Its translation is CASSVGQVNEAFF.

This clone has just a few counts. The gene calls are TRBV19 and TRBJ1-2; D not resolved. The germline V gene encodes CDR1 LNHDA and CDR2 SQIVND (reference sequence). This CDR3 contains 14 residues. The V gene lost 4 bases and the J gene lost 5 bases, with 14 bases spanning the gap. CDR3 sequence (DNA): TGTGCCAGTAGTAGCCGACTAAGCCCTTATGGCTACACCTTC. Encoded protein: CASSSRLSPYGYTF.

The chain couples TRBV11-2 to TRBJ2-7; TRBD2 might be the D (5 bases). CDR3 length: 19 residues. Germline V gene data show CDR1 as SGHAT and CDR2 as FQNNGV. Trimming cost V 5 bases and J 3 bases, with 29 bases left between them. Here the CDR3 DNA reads TGTGCCAGCAGCGGAACGAGGGTGAGTGGCAGTCATAAGGGCTACGAGCAGTACTTC. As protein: CASSGTRVSGSHKGYEQYF.

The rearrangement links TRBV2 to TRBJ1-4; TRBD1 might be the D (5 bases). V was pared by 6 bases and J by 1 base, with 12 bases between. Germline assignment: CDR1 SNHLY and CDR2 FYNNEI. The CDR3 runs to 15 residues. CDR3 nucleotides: TGTGCCAGCAGCCGGACGCAGGGAACTAATGAAAAACTGTTTTTT. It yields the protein CASSRTQGTNEKLFF.

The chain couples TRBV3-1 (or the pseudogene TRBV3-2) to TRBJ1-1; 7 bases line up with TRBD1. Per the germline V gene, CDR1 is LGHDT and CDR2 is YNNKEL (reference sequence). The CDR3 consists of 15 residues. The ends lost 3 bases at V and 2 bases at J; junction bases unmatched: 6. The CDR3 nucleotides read TGTGCCAGCAGCCAGCGGGACAGACCTAACACTGAAGCTTTCTTT. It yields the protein CASSQRDRPNTEAFF.

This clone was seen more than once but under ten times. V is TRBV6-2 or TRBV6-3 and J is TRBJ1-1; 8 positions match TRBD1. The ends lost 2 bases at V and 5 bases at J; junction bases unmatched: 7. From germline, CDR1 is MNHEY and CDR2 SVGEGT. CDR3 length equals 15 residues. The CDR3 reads CASSYRDRGFTEAFF. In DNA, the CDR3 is TGTGCCAGCAGTTACCGTGACAGGGGATTTACTGAAGCTTTCTTT.

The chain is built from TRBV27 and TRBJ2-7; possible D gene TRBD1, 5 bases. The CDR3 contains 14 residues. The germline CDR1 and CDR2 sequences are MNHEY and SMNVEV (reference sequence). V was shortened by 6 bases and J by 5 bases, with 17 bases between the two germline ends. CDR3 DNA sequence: TGTGCCAGCAGCAGGGAATCCCTAATTGACGAGCAGTACTTC. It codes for CASSRESLIDEQYF.

The CDR3 protein is CASSQDVRQGASSPLHF. The CDR3 coding sequence is TGCGCCAGCAGCCAAGATGTCCGGCAGGGGGCAAGTTCACCCCTCCACTTT. The chain uses TRBV4-1 and TRBJ1-6; 8 bases align to TRBD1. The CDR3 has 17 residues. In germline, CDR1 is MGHRA, CDR2 YSYEKL. V lost 0 bases, J lost 9 bases, and 10 bases stayed unmatched.